A few counts support the clone carrying this T cell receptor beta chain. This specimen includes other DNA sequences encoding the same CDR3. This CDR3 region has 16 residues. V trimming: 7 bases; J trimming: 1 base; junction bases outside the gene matches: 4. Germline CDR1 is SGDLS and CDR2 is YYNGEE. These data are taken from a study of beta chain features in type 1 diabetes. Each sorted fraction was over 95% pure. The authors reverse transcribed all of the isolated RNA, so sequencing captured expressed TCRB transcripts. Profiled with immunoSEQ multiplex PCR; TCRdb holds only in-frame clones, not every one. The sample holds roughly 60,000 clones; over 50% are singletons and the top ten take about 2%.

This chain links TRBV9 with TRBJ2-1; TRBD2 matches 14 bases. Material for sequencing was Tregs from blood. The receptor was derived from a woman aged 18-30 years in good health. DNA of the CDR3: TGTGCCAGCGGACTAGCGGGGGGCATATCCTACAATGAGCAGTTCTTC. This translates into CASGLAGGISYNEQFF.